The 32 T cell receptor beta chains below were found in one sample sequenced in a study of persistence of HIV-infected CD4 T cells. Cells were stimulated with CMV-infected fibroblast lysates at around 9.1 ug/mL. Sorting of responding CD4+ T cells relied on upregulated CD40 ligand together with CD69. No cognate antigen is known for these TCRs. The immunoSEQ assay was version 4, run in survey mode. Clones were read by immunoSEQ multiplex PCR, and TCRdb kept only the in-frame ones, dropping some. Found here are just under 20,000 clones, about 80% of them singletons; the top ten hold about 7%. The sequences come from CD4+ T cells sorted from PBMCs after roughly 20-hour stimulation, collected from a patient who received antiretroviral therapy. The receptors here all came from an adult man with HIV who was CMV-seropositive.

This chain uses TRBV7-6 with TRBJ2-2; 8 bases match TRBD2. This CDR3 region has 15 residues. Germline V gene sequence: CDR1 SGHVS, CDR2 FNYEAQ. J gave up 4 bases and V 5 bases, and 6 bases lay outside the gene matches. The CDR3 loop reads CASSPLAGGTGELFF. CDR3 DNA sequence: TGTGCCAGCAGCCCCCTGGCGGGGGGCACCGGGGAGCTGTTTTTT.

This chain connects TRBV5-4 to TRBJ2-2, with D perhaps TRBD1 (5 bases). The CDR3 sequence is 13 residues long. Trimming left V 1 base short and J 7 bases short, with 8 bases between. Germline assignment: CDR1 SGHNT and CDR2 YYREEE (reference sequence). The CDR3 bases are TGTGCCAGCAGCTTGACAGGCGGCGGGGAGCTGTTTTTT. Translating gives CASSLTGGGELFF.

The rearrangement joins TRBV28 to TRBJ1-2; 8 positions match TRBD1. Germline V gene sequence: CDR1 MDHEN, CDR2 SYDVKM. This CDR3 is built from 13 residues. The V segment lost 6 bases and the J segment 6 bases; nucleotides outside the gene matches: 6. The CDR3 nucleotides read TGTGCCAGCAGCTCGACAGGGGAACATGGCTACACCTTC. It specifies CASSSTGEHGYTF.

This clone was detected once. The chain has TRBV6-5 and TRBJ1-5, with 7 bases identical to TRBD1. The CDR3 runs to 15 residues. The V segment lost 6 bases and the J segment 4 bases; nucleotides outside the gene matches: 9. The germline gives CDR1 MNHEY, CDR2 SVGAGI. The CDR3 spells CASRPSGTANQPQHF. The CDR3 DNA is TGTGCCAGCAGACCATCCGGGACAGCAAATCAGCCCCAGCATTTT.

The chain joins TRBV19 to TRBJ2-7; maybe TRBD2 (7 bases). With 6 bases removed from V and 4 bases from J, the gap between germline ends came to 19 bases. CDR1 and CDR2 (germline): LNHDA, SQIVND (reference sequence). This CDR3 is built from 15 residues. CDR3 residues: CASSLPGGAEYEQYF. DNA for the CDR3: TGTGCCAGTAGCCTCCCTGGGGGGGCTGAATACGAGCAGTACTTC. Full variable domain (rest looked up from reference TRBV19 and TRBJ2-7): DGGITQSPKYLFRKEGQNVTLSCEQNLNHDAMYWYRQDPGQGLRLIYYSQIVNDFQKGDIAEGYSVSREKKESFPLTVTSAQKNPTAFYLCASSLPGGAEYEQYFGPGTRLTVT.

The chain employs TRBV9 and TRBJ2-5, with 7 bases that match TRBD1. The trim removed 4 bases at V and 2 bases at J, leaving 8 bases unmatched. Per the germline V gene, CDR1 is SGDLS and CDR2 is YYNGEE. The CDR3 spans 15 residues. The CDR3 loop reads CASSSTPGQQETQYF. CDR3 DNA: TGTGCCAGCAGCTCGACCCCGGGACAGCAAGAGACCCAGTACTTC.

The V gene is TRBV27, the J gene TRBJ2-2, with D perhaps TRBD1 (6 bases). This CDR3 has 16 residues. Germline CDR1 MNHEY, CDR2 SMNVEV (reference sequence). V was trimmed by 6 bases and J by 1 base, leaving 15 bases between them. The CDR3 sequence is CASRKQRGQNTGELFF. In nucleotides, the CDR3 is TGTGCCAGCAGGAAGCAGAGGGGACAGAACACCGGGGAGCTGTTTTTT.

CDR3 nucleotide sequence: TGCGCCAGCAGCTTGGCCCCTTCGAGCTCCTACAATGAGCAGTTCTTC. It codes for CASSLAPSSSYNEQFF. The genes are TRBV5-1 and TRBJ2-1; no firm D call. The germline V and J ends were trimmed by 0 bases and 0 bases, with 10 bases remaining between them. The CDR3 runs 16 residues. Germline V gene data show CDR1 as SGHRS and CDR2 as YFSETQ.

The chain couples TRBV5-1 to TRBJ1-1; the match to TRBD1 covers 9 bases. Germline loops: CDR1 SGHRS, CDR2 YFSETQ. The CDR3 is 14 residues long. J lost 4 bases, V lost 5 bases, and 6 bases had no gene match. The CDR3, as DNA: TGCGCCAGCAGGGACAGGGGCTCTGTCACTGAAGCTTTCTTT. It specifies CASRDRGSVTEAFF. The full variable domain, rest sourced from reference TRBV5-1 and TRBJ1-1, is KAGVTQTPRYLIKTRGQQVTLSCSPISGHRSVSWYQQTPGQGLQFLFEYFSETQRNKGNFPGRFSGRQFSNSRSEMNVSTLELGDSALYLCASRDRGSVTEAFFGQGTRLTVV.

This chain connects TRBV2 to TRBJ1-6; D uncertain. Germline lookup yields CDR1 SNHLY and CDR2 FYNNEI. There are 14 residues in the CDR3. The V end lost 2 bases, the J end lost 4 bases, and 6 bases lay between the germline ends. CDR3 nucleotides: TGTGCCAGCAGTGAACAGGTTTATAATTCACCCCTCCACTTT. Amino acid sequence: CASSEQVYNSPLHF.

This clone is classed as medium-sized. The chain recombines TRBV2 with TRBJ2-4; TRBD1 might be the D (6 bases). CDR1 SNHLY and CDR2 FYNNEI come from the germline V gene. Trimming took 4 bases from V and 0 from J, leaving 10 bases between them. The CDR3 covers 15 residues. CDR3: CASSGDRLAKNIQYF. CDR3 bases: TGTGCCAGCAGTGGAGACAGGCTAGCCAAAAACATTCAGTACTTC. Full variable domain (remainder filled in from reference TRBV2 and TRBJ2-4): EPEVTQTPSHQVTQMGQEVILRCVPISNHLYFYWYRQILGQKVEFLVSFYNNEISEKSEIFDDQFSVERPDGSNFTLKIRSTKLEDSAMYFCASSGDRLAKNIQYFGAGTRLSVL.

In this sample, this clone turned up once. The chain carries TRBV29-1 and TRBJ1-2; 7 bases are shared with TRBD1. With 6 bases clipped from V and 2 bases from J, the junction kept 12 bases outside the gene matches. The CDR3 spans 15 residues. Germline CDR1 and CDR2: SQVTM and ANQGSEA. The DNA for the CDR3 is TGCAGCGTCCGCATGGGTGCAGGGGGGAACTATGGCTACACCTTC. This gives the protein CSVRMGAGGNYGYTF.

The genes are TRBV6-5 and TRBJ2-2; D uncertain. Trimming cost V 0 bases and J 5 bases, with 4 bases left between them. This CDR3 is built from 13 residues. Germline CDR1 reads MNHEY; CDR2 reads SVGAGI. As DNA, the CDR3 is TGTGCCAGCAGTTACTCGTTTACCGGGGAGCTGTTTTTT. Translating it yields CASSYSFTGELFF.

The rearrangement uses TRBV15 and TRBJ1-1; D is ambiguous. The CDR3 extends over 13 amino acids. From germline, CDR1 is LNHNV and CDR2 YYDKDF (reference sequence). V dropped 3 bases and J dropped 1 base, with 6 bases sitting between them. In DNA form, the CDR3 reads TGTGCCACCAGCAGGGAGCAGAACACTGAAGCTTTCTTT. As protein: CATSREQNTEAFF. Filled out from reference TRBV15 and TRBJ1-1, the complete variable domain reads DAMVIQNPRYQVTQFGKPVTLSCSQTLNHNVMYWYQQKSSQAPKLLFHYYDKDFNNEADTPDNFQSRRPNTSFCFLDIRSPGLGDTAMYLCATSREQNTEAFFGQGTRLTVV.

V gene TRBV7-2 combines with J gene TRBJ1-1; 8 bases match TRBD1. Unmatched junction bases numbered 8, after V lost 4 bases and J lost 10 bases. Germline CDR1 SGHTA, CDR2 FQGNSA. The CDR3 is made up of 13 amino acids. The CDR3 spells CASSSSRGRVAFF. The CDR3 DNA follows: TGTGCCAGCAGCTCCAGCAGGGGGCGCGTAGCTTTCTTT.

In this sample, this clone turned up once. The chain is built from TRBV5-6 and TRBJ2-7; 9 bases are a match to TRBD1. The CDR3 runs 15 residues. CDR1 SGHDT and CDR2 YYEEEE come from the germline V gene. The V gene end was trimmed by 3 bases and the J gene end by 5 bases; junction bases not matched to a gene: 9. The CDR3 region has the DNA TGTGCCAGCAGCTGGACAGGGGTTCTGGGACACGAGCAGTACTTC. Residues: CASSWTGVLGHEQYF.

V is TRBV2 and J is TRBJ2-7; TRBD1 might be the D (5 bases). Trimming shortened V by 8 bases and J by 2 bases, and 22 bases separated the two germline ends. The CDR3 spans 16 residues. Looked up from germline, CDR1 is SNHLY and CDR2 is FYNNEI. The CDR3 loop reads CASALSRDRTTYEQYF. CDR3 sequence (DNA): TGTGCCAGCGCGCTCAGCCGAGACAGAACGACCTACGAGCAGTACTTC.

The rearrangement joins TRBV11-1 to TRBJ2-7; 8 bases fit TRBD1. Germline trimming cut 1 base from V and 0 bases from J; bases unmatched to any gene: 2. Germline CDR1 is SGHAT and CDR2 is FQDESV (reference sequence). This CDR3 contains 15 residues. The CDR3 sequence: CASSLGGTGSYEQYF. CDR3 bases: TGTGCCAGCAGCTTAGGAGGGACAGGCTCCTACGAGCAGTACTTC.

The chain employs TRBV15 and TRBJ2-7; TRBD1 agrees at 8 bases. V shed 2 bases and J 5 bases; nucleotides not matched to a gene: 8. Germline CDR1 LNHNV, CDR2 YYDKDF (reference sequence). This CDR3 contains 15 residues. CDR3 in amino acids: CATSRQQGVGDEQYF. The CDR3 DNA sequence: TGTGCCACCAGCAGACAACAGGGGGTTGGCGACGAGCAGTACTTC.

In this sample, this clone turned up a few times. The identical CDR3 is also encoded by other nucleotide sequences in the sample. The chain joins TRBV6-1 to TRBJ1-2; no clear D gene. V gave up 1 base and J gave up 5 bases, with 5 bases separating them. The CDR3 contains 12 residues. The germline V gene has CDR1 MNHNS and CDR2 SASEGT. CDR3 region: CASSEGKYGYTF. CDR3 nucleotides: TGTGCCAGCAGTGAAGGAAAGTATGGCTACACCTTC.

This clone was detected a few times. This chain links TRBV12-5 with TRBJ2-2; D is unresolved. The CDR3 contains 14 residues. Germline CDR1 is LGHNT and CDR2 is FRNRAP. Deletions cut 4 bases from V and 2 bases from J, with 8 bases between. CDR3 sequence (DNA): TGTGCTAGTGGTTCCGGCAGTAACACCGGGGAGCTGTTTTTT. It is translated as CASGSGSNTGELFF. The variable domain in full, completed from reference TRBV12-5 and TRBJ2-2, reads DARVTQTPRHKVTEMGQEVTMRCQPILGHNTVFWYRQTMMQGLELLAYFRNRAPLDDSGMPKDRFSAEMPDATLATLKIQPSEPRDSAVYFCASGSGSNTGELFFGEGSRLTVL.

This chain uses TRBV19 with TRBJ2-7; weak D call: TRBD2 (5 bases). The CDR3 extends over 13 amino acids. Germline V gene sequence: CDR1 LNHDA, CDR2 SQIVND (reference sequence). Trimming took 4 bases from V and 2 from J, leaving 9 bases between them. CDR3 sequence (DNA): TGTGCCAGTAGTAACGGGGTAACCTACGAGCAGTACTTC. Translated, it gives CASSNGVTYEQYF.

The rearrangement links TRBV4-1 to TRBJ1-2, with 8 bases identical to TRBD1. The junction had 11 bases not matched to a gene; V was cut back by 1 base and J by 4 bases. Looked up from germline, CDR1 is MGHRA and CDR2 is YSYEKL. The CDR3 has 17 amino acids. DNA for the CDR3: TGCGCCAGCAGCCAAGCTCCCCCCAGGGGGCTGACCTATGGCTACACCTTC. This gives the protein CASSQAPPRGLTYGYTF.

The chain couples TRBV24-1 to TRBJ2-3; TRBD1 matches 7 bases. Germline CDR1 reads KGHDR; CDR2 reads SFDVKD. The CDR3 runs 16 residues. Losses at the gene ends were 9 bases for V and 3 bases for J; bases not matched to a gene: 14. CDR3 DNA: TGTGCCACCGGTTACAGGGGAGCTCAGAATACAGATACGCAGTATTTT. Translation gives CATGYRGAQNTDTQYF.

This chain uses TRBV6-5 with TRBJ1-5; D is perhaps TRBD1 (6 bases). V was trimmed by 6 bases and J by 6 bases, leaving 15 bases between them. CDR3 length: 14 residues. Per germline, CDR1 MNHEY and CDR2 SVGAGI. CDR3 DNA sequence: TGTGCCAGCAGGAAAGGGGGATTCGGTCAGCCCCAGCATTTT. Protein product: CASRKGGFGQPQHF.

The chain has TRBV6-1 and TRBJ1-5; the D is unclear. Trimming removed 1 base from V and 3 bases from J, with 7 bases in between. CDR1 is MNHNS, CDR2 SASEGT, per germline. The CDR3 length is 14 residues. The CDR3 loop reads CASSEGAFNQPQHF. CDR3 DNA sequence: TGTGCCAGCAGTGAAGGGGCCTTCAATCAGCCCCAGCATTTT.

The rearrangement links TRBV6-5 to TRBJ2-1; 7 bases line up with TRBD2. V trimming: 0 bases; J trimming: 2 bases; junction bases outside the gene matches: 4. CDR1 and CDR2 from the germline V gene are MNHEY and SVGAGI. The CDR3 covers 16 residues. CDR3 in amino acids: CASSYSTGLTYNEQFF. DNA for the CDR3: TGTGCCAGCAGTTACTCGACGGGACTAACCTACAATGAGCAGTTCTTC.

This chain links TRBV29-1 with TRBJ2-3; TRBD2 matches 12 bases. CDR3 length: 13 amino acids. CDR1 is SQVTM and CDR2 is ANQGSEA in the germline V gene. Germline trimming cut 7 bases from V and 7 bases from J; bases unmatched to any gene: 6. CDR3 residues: CSASGLAGNTQYF. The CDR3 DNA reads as TGCAGCGCGTCCGGACTAGCGGGAAATACGCAGTATTTT.

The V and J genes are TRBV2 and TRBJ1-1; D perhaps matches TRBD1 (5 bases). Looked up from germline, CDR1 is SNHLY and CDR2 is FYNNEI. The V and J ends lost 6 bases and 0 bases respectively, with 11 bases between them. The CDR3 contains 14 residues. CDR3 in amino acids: CASSLGPLNTEAFF. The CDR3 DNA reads TGTGCCAGCAGCTTGGGACCCTTGAACACTGAAGCTTTCTTT. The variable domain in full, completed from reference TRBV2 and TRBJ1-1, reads EPEVTQTPSHQVTQMGQEVILRCVPISNHLYFYWYRQILGQKVEFLVSFYNNEISEKSEIFDDQFSVERPDGSNFTLKIRSTKLEDSAMYFCASSLGPLNTEAFFGQGTRLTVV.

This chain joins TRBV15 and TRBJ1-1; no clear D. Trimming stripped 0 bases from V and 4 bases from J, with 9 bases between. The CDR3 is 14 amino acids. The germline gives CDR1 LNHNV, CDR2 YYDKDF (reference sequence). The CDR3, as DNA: TGTGCCACCAGCAGAGATCAAAAGGGCACTGAAGCTTTCTTT. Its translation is CATSRDQKGTEAFF.

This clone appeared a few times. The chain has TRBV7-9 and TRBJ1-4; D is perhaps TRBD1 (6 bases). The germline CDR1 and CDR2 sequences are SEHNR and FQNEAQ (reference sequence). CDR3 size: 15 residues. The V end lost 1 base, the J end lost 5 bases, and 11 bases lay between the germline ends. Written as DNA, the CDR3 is TGTGCCAGCAGCTTAGGGACAGCATTAAATGAAAAACTGTTTTTT. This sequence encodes CASSLGTALNEKLFF.

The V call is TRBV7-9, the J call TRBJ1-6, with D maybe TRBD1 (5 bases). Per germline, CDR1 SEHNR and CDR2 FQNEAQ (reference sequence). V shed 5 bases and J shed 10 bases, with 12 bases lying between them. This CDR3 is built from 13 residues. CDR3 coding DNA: TGTGCCAGCAGCCTTCGACAGTTCTCACCCCTCCACTTT. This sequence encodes CASSLRQFSPLHF. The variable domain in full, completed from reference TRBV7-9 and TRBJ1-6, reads DTGVSQNPRHKITKRGQNVTFRCDPISEHNRLYWYRQTLGQGPEFLTYFQNEAQLEKSRLLSDRFSAERPKGSFSTLEIQRTEQGDSAMYLCASSLRQFSPLHFGNGTRLTVT.